The following is a TCR beta chain sequence with its context. Its specificity is not known. Treatment defined: 15 to 20 received Ad26.COV2.S at low or high dose, single or two shots; about five received placebo; per-sample allocation not given. Sampling occurred on day 63 after the first vaccine or placebo injection. The data stem from a study of Ad26.COV2.S vaccination and SARS-CoV-2 variants. Across the study: Doses of Ad26.COV2.S were injected into muscle once or twice, 56 days apart. Study conclusions and caveats: While placebo recipients had lower spike-specific TCR breadth, vaccine recipients had more. Marked by substantial breadth, spike-specific CD8+ and CD4+ T cell responses were reportedly seen after vaccination. Non-spike TCR breadth did not differ much between vaccine and placebo recipients.

CDR1 MNHEY and CDR2 SMNVEV come from the germline V gene (reference sequence). V was cut by 4 bases and J by 0 bases, with 14 bases left in between. CDR3 length: 16 amino acids. Some clones are missing from TCRdb's copy, which holds only in-frame ones; the method was immunoSEQ multiplex PCR. The sample records about 330,000 clones, roughly nine tenths being singletons. The V and J genes are TRBV27 and TRBJ2-3; no clear D. The sample here was peripheral blood, taken in a trial of Ad26.COV2.S vaccine versus placebo. The clonotype comes from a person between 18 and 60 years old who received the Ad26.COV2.S COVID-19 vaccine or a placebo. The CDR3 sequence is CASSSLGGSSTDTQYF. The CDR3 DNA sequence: TGTGCCAGCAGTTCGCTAGGCGGATCTAGCACAGATACGCAGTATTTT.